This section outlines one TCR beta chain sequence together with its context. The donors formed part of the roughly 110-subject validation cohort, distinct from the approximately 670-subject first cohort. The data originate from a study of cytomegalovirus exposure and HLA in healthy donors. The germline V gene has CDR1 LNHNV and CDR2 YYDKDF (reference sequence). V dropped 3 bases and J dropped 4 bases, with 9 bases sitting between them. The CDR3 loop spans 13 amino acids. Assay used: immunoSEQ multiplex PCR; TCRdb lists only in-frame clones, some missing. In the table there are 190,000 or so clones, more than 65% of which are singletons.

The genes are TRBV15 and TRBJ1-1; maybe TRBD1 (5 bases). Material for sequencing was PBMCs. This TCR derives from a woman aged 18-29 years in good health and CMV-seropositive. CDR3 loop: CATSRTRGTEAFF. The CDR3 nucleotides are TGTGCCACCAGCAGGACAAGGGGCACTGAAGCTTTCTTT.